This T cell receptor (beta chain) was documented in a study of ipilimumab plus nivolumab after autologous stem cell transplantation. Measured with immunoSEQ multiplex PCR; TCRdb has only the in-frame clones, and not every one. Here the sample spans thousands of clones, approximately 76% being singletons. The CDR3 loop spans 15 amino acids. Germline values: CDR1 MNHEY, CDR2 SVGAGI. V shed 5 bases, J shed 7 bases, and the junction held 11 bases outside the gene matches. Ipilimumab, 1 mg/kg, started 14 to 28 days after autologous transplant. J is TRBJ2-7 and V is TRBV6-5; 10 nucleotides line up with TRBD2. This TCR derives from a male donor with multiple myeloma. The source was PBMCs, collected in a trial of ipilimumab plus nivolumab as post-transplant consolidation. The CDR3 sequence: CASSTTSGGAGEQYF. DNA for the CDR3: TGTGCCAGCAGTACTACCAGCGGGGGGGCGGGTGAGCAGTACTTC.